The next 21 T cell receptor beta chains were all read from a single sample in a study of T cells in localized non-small cell lung cancer. Measured with immunoSEQ multiplex PCR; TCRdb has only the in-frame clones, and not every one. The repertoire includes more than 45,000 clones, roughly 88% of them detected once, and over 15% sits in the top ten. This sample comprised peripheral blood, obtained before any cancer treatment. Receptors originate from a male donor at least 60 years old with stage III squamous cell lung carcinoma.

The chain is built from TRBV29-1 and TRBJ2-2; no reliable D call. V lost 3 bases to trimming and J lost 5 bases, with 19 bases between them. Germline V gene lookup returns CDR1 SQVTM and CDR2 ANQGSEA. The CDR3 covers 16 residues. The CDR3 region is CSVDLSGRSRTGELFF. CDR3 DNA: TGCAGCGTTGATCTTTCCGGACGTTCCCGAACCGGGGAGCTGTTTTTT.

The chain joins TRBV7-2 to TRBJ2-5, with 8 bases fitting TRBD2. Germline lookup yields CDR1 SGHTA and CDR2 FQGNSA. V lost 5 bases to trimming and J lost 5 bases; unmatched junction nucleotides: 16. The CDR3 is 17 residues long. In nucleotides, the CDR3 is TGTGCCAGCAGCCAGGGCGCAGTCGGACTAGCTGTGGAGACCCAGTACTTC. Residues: CASSQGAVGLAVETQYF.

This chain's CDR3 is CASSLAFTGNTIYF. DNA of the CDR3: TGTGCCAGCAGCTTAGCTTTTACAGGAAACACCATATATTTT. The chain carries TRBV7-9 and TRBJ1-3; D is uncertain. The CDR3 contains 14 residues. Deletions cut 0 bases from V and 4 bases from J, with 7 bases between. Per germline, CDR1 SEHNR and CDR2 FQNEAQ (reference sequence).

This rearrangement joins TRBV18 to TRBJ1-2; no definite D call. CDR1 is KGHSH, CDR2 LQKENI, per germline. V lost 3 bases, J lost 1 base, and 9 bases lay in between. CDR3 size: 14 residues. In DNA form, the CDR3 reads TGTGCCAGCTCACCGGTCGGCAGTAACTATGGCTACACCTTC. The encoded protein is CASSPVGSNYGYTF.

J is TRBJ2-1 and V is TRBV5-1, with 10 bases matching TRBD2. This CDR3 has 15 residues. CDR1 SGHRS and CDR2 YFSETQ come from the germline V gene. V lost 6 bases, J lost 2 bases, and 5 bases stayed unmatched. This chain's CDR3 is CASIQLAGAYNEQFF. The CDR3 region has the DNA TGCGCCAGCATTCAGCTAGCGGGAGCCTACAATGAGCAGTTCTTC.

This chain links TRBV7-8 with TRBJ2-2; D perhaps matches TRBD2 (5 bases). V was cut by 1 base and J by 7 bases, with 10 bases left in between. Germline assignment: CDR1 SGHVS and CDR2 FQNEAQ. The CDR3 has 14 amino acids. The DNA of the CDR3 is TGTGCCAGCAGCTTAGGGGGAGCTGGCGGGGAGCTGTTTTTT. This translates into CASSLGGAGGELFF.

The genes are TRBV20-1 and TRBJ2-7; no clear D. The germline V gene has CDR1 DFQATT and CDR2 SNEGSKA (reference sequence). This CDR3 is 11 amino acids long. Trimming took off 7 bases at V and 4 bases at J, with 11 bases between the two ends. The CDR3 loop reads CSDRPQYEQYF. In DNA, the CDR3 is TGCAGTGATCGACCGCAGTACGAGCAGTACTTC.

This clone has a handful of counts. This sequence joins TRBV18 and TRBJ2-5, with unresolved D. V was pared by 0 bases and J by 1 base, with 12 bases between. Germline CDR1 reads KGHSH; CDR2 reads LQKENI. The CDR3 is 16 amino acids. This CDR3 reads CASSPPSGLTQETQYF. CDR3 coding DNA: TGTGCCAGCTCACCACCGTCTGGCCTCACCCAAGAGACCCAGTACTTC.

This sequence joins TRBV19 and TRBJ2-2; D may be TRBD1 or TRBD2 (6 bases each). In germline, CDR1 is LNHDA, CDR2 SQIVND (reference sequence). Trimming cost V 8 bases and J 4 bases, with 23 bases left between them. The CDR3 has 17 residues. In nucleotides, the CDR3 is TGTGCCAGTGGAGGGGGTCCCTCCCGGAAACGCACCGGGGAGCTGTTTTTT. Encoded protein: CASGGGPSRKRTGELFF.

The V and J genes are TRBV7-6 and TRBJ2-4, with D possibly TRBD2 on 5 matching bases. The CDR3 has 18 residues. V shed 5 bases and J shed 0 bases, with 20 bases lying between them. Germline loops: CDR1 SGHVS, CDR2 FNYEAQ. CDR3 amino acids: CASSASLTHSVAKNIQYF. CDR3 nucleotide sequence: TGTGCCAGCAGCGCTAGCCTAACACATTCAGTAGCCAAAAACATTCAGTACTTC.

The V call is TRBV18, the J call TRBJ1-2; D unclear. The CDR3 has 17 amino acids. Trimming took off 8 bases at V and 1 base at J, with 23 bases between the two ends. Germline V gene sequence: CDR1 KGHSH, CDR2 LQKENI. As DNA, the CDR3 is TGTGCCAGCCCATACGTATGGGGTCTCGGACTTAACTATGGCTACACCTTC. The encoded protein is CASPYVWGLGLNYGYTF.

The J gene is TRBJ2-7, the V gene TRBV28; D remains ambiguous. Germline V gene sequence: CDR1 MDHEN, CDR2 SYDVKM. V was clipped by 2 bases and J by 2 bases, with 19 bases between them. There are 17 residues in the CDR3. The CDR3 protein is CASSLGEPSRRTYEQYF. As DNA, the CDR3 is TGTGCCAGCAGTTTAGGGGAACCGAGCAGAAGAACCTACGAGCAGTACTTC.

The chain couples TRBV6-4 to TRBJ1-5, with TRBD1 matching 7 bases. The CDR3 covers 13 residues. The junction had 2 bases not matched to a gene; V was cut back by 5 bases and J by 4 bases. In germline, CDR1 is MRHNA, CDR2 SNTAGT. CDR3 sequence (DNA): TGTGCCAGCAGTCCGGACAGGAATCAGCCCCAGCATTTT. Its translation: CASSPDRNQPQHF.

This chain connects TRBV7-8 to TRBJ2-3; TRBD1 matches at 10 bases. Germline V CDR1 and CDR2: SGHVS, FQNEAQ. There are 15 residues in the CDR3. V lost 4 bases to trimming and J lost 3 bases; unmatched junction nucleotides: 4. The CDR3 coding sequence is TGTGCCAGCAGCTCGAGACAGGGGGCAACAGATACGCAGTATTTT. It encodes CASSSRQGATDTQYF.

The CDR3 region is CASSLILQGATGELFF. CDR3 nucleotide sequence: TGTGCCAGCAGCTTAATTCTACAGGGGGCAACCGGGGAGCTGTTTTTT. V is TRBV7-8 and J is TRBJ2-2; 9 bases map to TRBD1. Germline CDR1 SGHVS, CDR2 FQNEAQ. V was pared by 2 bases and J by 5 bases, with 6 bases of the junction left unmatched. The CDR3 covers 16 residues.

V gene TRBV7-2 combines with J gene TRBJ1-2, with a weak D call TRBD1 (6 bases). The length of the CDR3 is 18 residues. Deletions cut 2 bases from V and 5 bases from J, with 24 bases between. The germline gives CDR1 SGHTA, CDR2 FQGNSA. The DNA of the CDR3 is TGTGCCAGCAGCTTAAGGAGTGGAGGCCCAAGGGGGACTTATGGCTACACCTTC. It translates to CASSLRSGGPRGTYGYTF.

The gene calls are TRBV4-1 and TRBJ1-2; D not certain. The CDR3 spans 15 residues. V was shortened by 0 bases and J by 5 bases, with 13 bases between the two germline ends. From germline, CDR1 is MGHRA and CDR2 YSYEKL. CDR3 sequence (DNA): TGCGCCAGCAGCCAAGAGCCGTCTAAGCTATATGGCTACACCTTC. This encodes CASSQEPSKLYGYTF.

This chain connects TRBV7-9 to TRBJ1-4; the D is unclear. CDR3 size: 10 residues. Trimming pared 8 bases from V and 6 bases from J, leaving 4 bases between. The germline gives CDR1 SEHNR, CDR2 FQNEAQ (reference sequence). The chain's CDR3 is CASGDEKLFF. The CDR3 DNA sequence: TGTGCCAGCGGCGATGAAAAACTGTTTTTT.

CDR3 bases: TGTGCCAGCAGCTTAGCGTCGGCCGGGAGCTCCTACGAGCAGTACTTC. Amino acid sequence: CASSLASAGSSYEQYF. V gene TRBV7-6 combines with J gene TRBJ2-7; the D gene is possibly TRBD2 (6 bases). Trimming removed 0 bases at V and 0 bases at J, with 12 bases between. Germline assignment: CDR1 SGHVS and CDR2 FNYEAQ. The CDR3 has 16 amino acids.

This chain joins TRBV7-2 and TRBJ2-5, with D possibly matching TRBD1 (6 bases). V was cut by 7 bases and J by 2 bases, with 20 bases left in between. The CDR3 has 16 amino acids. Germline CDR1 reads SGHTA; CDR2 reads FQGNSA. DNA for the CDR3: TGTGCCAGCATCCCGATCCCCCGCAGGGGTCAAGAGACCCAGTACTTC. This sequence encodes CASIPIPRRGQETQYF. The complete variable domain, with remaining parts taken from reference TRBV7-2 and TRBJ2-5, reads GAGVSQSPSNKVTEKGKDVELRCDPISGHTALYWYRQSLGQGLEFLIYFQGNSAPDKSGLPSDRFSAERTGGSVSTLTIQRTQQEDSAVYLCASIPIPRRGQETQYFGPGTRLLVL.

DNA for the CDR3: TGTGCCTGGAGTGGCCGGGACGGGAAGTCTGGGGCCAACGTCCTGACTTTC. The encoded protein is CAWSGRDGKSGANVLTF. The rearrangement joins TRBV30 to TRBJ2-6; the D call may be TRBD1 or TRBD2 (5 bases each). Looked up from germline, CDR1 is GTSNPN and CDR2 is SVGIG (reference sequence). CDR3 length: 17 residues. Trimming removed 1 base at V and 1 base at J, with 14 bases between.